These 5 T cell receptor beta chains were all obtained from the same sample, sequenced in a study of blood T cell repertoires in COVID-19. Measured with immunoSEQ multiplex PCR; TCRdb has only the in-frame clones, and not every one. The sample has roughly 290,000 clones, roughly 85% seen once. Input material: PBMCs or T cells enriched from blood (not recorded which). The receptors come from a woman in her 30s who had recovered from COVID-19.

The CDR3 DNA follows: TGTGCCAGCACACGACAGGGGGGACGAGAGACCCAGTACTTC. Translating it yields CASTRQGGRETQYF. The gene calls are TRBV2 and TRBJ2-5; 9 bases match TRBD1. The V gene's germline CDR1 is SNHLY and CDR2 FYNNEI. The ends lost 7 bases at V and 4 bases at J; junction bases unmatched: 7. This CDR3 is built from 14 residues.

The CDR3 sequence is CASSARAIYGYTF. In nucleotides, the CDR3 is TGTGCCAGCAGTGCCAGGGCCATCTATGGCTACACCTTC. V and J are TRBV2 and TRBJ1-2, with D possibly matching TRBD1 (5 bases). There are 13 residues in the CDR3. The V end was cut by 4 bases, the J end by 4 bases, with 10 bases between. The germline CDR1 and CDR2 sequences are SNHLY and FYNNEI.

The J gene is TRBJ1-4, the V gene TRBV2, with D perhaps TRBD1 (6 bases). CDR3 size: 14 residues. Germline loops: CDR1 SNHLY, CDR2 FYNNEI. Between the trimmed V and J ends, which lost 9 bases and 8 bases, there was a span of 19 bases. The CDR3 DNA follows: TGTGCCAGTACTTTTTCAGGGGTCGGAGAAAAACTGTTTTTT. It codes for CASTFSGVGEKLFF.

The rearrangement joins TRBV6-5 to TRBJ2-1, with 8 bases identical to TRBD2. The CDR3 runs 14 residues. The ends lost 8 bases at V and 6 bases at J; junction bases unmatched: 9. Germline CDR1 reads MNHEY; CDR2 reads SVGAGI. The CDR3 bases are TGTGCCAGCCTCCCGGGACTAGAGTCCAATGAGCAGTTCTTC. Its translation: CASLPGLESNEQFF.

The genes are TRBV4-1 and TRBJ2-1; D unresolved. Trimming cost V 6 bases and J 0 bases, with 12 bases left between them. The CDR3 covers 15 residues. The germline CDR1 and CDR2 sequences are MGHRA and YSYEKL. This CDR3 reads CASSPAPSSYNEQFF. Here the CDR3 DNA reads TGCGCCAGCAGTCCAGCGCCAAGCTCCTACAATGAGCAGTTCTTC.